The next 10 T cell receptor beta chains were all read from a single sample in a study of blood T cell repertoires in COVID-19. Repertoires were generated with immunoSEQ multiplex PCR, while TCRdb's copy carries only in-frame clones and drops some. The data hold some 26,000 clones, with 87% observed a single time. The specimen was peripheral blood. The source is a human donor with active COVID-19. The donor label of this sample is uncertain.

This CDR3 reads CASSSSAQAQETQYF. The CDR3 coding sequence is TGTGCCAGCAGCTCCTCGGCTCAGGCCCAAGAGACCCAGTACTTC. The chain uses TRBV7-9 and TRBJ2-5; no reliable D call. Per germline, CDR1 SEHNR and CDR2 FQNEAQ (reference sequence). This CDR3 has 15 amino acids. Trimming shortened V by 4 bases and J by 1 base, and 13 bases separated the two germline ends.

The CDR3 protein is CSVVTSGRNEQYF. DNA of the CDR3: TGCAGCGTTGTAACTAGCGGGAGAAACGAGCAGTACTTC. This chain joins TRBV29-1 and TRBJ2-7, with 11 bases identical to TRBD2. In germline, CDR1 is SQVTM, CDR2 ANQGSEA. This CDR3 comprises 13 residues. V trimming: 4 bases; J trimming: 5 bases; junction bases outside the gene matches: 4.

The chain combines TRBV7-9 with TRBJ2-1, with 9 bases aligning to TRBD2. Trimming took 6 bases from V and 4 from J; bases not matched to a gene: 7. The CDR3 sequence is 15 residues long. Per germline, CDR1 SEHNR and CDR2 FQNEAQ (reference sequence). The DNA for the CDR3 is TGTGCCAGCAGTTTGACTAGCGGAACTTACAATGAGCAGTTCTTC. This sequence encodes CASSLTSGTYNEQFF.

The chain has TRBV6-2 or TRBV6-3 and TRBJ2-7; D is perhaps TRBD1 (6 bases). Germline values: CDR1 MNHEY, CDR2 SVGEGT. The CDR3 runs 14 residues. Trimming removed 6 bases at V and 2 bases at J, with 14 bases between. This chain's CDR3 is CASSQGQSTYEQYF. In DNA form, the CDR3 reads TGTGCCAGCAGCCAAGGACAGTCGACCTACGAGCAGTACTTC.

J is TRBJ2-3 and V is TRBV4-3; 10 bases match TRBD2. V gave up 2 bases and J gave up 3 bases; unmatched junction bases: 5. The CDR3 totals 16 residues. The germline gives CDR1 LGHNA, CDR2 YSLEER. The CDR3: CASSQRLAGTTDTQYF. The DNA of the CDR3 is TGCGCCAGCAGCCAAAGACTAGCGGGTACTACAGATACGCAGTATTTT.

The genes are TRBV19 and TRBJ2-1, with a tentative D call TRBD2 (6 bases). V lost 3 bases to trimming and J lost 8 bases, with 11 bases between them. This CDR3 is built from 13 residues. CDR1 LNHDA and CDR2 SQIVND come from the germline V gene (reference sequence). Here the CDR3 reads CASSMTRRDEQFF. CDR3 sequence (DNA): TGTGCCAGTAGTATGACTAGAAGGGATGAGCAGTTCTTC. The complete variable domain, with remaining parts taken from reference TRBV19 and TRBJ2-1, reads DGGITQSPKYLFRKEGQNVTLSCEQNLNHDAMYWYRQDPGQGLRLIYYSQIVNDFQKGDIAEGYSVSREKKESFPLTVTSAQKNPTAFYLCASSMTRRDEQFFGPGTRLTVL.

In this sample, this clone turned up a few times. This rearrangement joins TRBV19 to TRBJ2-2, with 8 bases that match TRBD2. V lost 7 bases, J lost 7 bases, and 8 bases stayed unmatched. CDR1 and CDR2 (germline): LNHDA, SQIVND (reference sequence). CDR3 length: 14 amino acids. The CDR3 loop reads CASTGLAPNGELFF. The CDR3 nucleotides read TGTGCCAGTACCGGACTAGCTCCGAACGGGGAGCTGTTTTTT.

The chain links TRBV2 to TRBJ2-5; TRBD1 matches at 8 bases. The germline V gene has CDR1 SNHLY and CDR2 FYNNEI. The CDR3 loop spans 15 amino acids. The junction had 10 bases not matched to a gene; V was cut back by 6 bases and J by 4 bases. The CDR3 protein is CASRANRGFGETQYF. CDR3 in DNA: TGTGCCAGCAGAGCTAACAGGGGGTTTGGAGAGACCCAGTACTTC.

This clone was seen a single time. V is TRBV24-1 and J is TRBJ1-5; D not resolved. Trimming removed 12 bases from V and 0 bases from J, with 14 bases in between. Germline CDR1 reads KGHDR; CDR2 reads SFDVKD. This CDR3 is 14 amino acids long. CDR3 amino acids: CASGGSYSNQPQHF. The CDR3 DNA reads TGTGCCTCCGGTGGGAGCTATAGCAATCAGCCCCAGCATTTT.

The chain links TRBV4-2 to TRBJ1-2, with D unresolved. The V end lost 1 base, the J end lost 4 bases, and 13 bases lay between the germline ends. Germline CDR1 LGHNA, CDR2 YNFKEQ. CDR3 length equals 15 residues. The CDR3 region has the DNA TGTGCCAGCAGCCAAGTTCCAACAGCAGGCTATGGCTACACCTTC. Translation: CASSQVPTAGYGYTF.